This T cell receptor beta chain was obtained from a study of cytomegalovirus exposure and HLA in healthy donors. Across the whole study: The same platform was used for the 120 or so validation repertoires as for the approximately 670 first-cohort repertoires, as reported in a later analysis.

Comment on this clone: Its antigen remains unidentified.

Notes on the study in general: While the bulk of TCR sequences proved rare, some public TCRs turned up in many donors.

V was trimmed by 5 bases and J by 3 bases, leaving 16 bases between them. Germline V CDR1 and CDR2: SEHNR, FQNEAQ (reference sequence). The CDR3 spans 16 residues. Profiled with immunoSEQ multiplex PCR; TCRdb holds only in-frame clones, not every one. The sample shows hundreds of thousands of clones, around nine tenths of them seen only once. Sequenced: PBMCs. J is TRBJ2-2 and V is TRBV7-9; D may be TRBD2 (5 bases). The receptor was derived from a man between 18 and 29 years old in good health and CMV-seronegative. In DNA form, the CDR3 reads TGTGCCAGCAGCGGAAAGCGGCAGCCCCACACCGGGGAGCTGTTTTTT. Amino acids: CASSGKRQPHTGELFF.